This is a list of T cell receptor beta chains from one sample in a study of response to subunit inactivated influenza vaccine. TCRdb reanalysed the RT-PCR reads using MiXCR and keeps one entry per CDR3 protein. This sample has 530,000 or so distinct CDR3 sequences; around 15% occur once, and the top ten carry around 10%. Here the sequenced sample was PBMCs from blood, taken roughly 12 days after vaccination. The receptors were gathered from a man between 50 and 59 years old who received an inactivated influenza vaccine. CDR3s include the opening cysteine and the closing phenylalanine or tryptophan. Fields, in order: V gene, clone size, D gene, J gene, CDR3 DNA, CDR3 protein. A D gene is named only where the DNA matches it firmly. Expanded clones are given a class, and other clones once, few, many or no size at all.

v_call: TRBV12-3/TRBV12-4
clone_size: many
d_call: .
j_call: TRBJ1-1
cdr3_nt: TGTGCCAGCAGTTTCCGGCAGGGGACGACTGAAGCTTTCTTT
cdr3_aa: CASSFRQGTTEAFF

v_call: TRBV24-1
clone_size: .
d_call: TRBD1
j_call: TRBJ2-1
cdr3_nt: TGTGCCACCAGCCAAACCGGGACAGGGTATATCGGTGAGCAGTTCTTC
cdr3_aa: CATSQTGTGYIGEQFF

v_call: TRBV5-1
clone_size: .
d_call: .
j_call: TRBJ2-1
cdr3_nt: TGCGCCAGCAGCTTGATACTTCGACCCTACAATGAGCAGTTCTTC
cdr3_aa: CASSLILRPYNEQFF

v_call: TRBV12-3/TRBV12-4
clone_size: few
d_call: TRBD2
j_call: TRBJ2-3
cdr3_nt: TGTGCCAGCACTGGACTAGCGGGGTCAGATACGCAGTATTTT
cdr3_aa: CASTGLAGSDTQYF

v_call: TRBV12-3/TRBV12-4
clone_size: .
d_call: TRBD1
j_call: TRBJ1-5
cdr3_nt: TGTGCCAGCAGTTTGGACAGGGGCCGCCAGCCCCAGCATTTT
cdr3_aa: CASSLDRGRQPQHF

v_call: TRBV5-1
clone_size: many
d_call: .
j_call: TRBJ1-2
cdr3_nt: TGCGCCAGCAGCTACGGGACAAGAGCTAACTATGGCTACACCTTC
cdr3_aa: CASSYGTRANYGYTF

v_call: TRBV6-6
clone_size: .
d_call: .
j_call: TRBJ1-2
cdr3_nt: TGTGCCAGCAGTGGGTCGGCGGGGGGCTACACCTTC
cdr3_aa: CASSGSAGGYTF

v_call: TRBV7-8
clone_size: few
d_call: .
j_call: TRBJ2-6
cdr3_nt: TGTGCCAGCAGCCCGGGACCCTATACGGCTGGGGCCAACGTCCTGACTTTC
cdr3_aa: CASSPGPYTAGANVLTF

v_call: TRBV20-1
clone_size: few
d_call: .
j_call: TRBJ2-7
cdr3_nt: TGCAGTGCTAGAGACCCCCGGAGAGGGGTCGAGCAGTACTTC
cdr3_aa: CSARDPRRGVEQYF

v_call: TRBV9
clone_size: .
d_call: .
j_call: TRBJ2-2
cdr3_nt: TGTGCCAGCCAACGGGGGCAAGGCACCGGGGAGCTGTTTTTT
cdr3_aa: CASQRGQGTGELFF

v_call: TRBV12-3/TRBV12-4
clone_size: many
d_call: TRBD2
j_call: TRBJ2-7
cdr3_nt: TGTGCCAGCAGTACGACTAGCGCCTTCTCCTACGAGCAGTACTTC
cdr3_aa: CASSTTSAFSYEQYF

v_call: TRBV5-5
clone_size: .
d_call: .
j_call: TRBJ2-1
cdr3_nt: TGTGCCAGCAGCACAGACAGATACAATGAGCAGTTCTTC
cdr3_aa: CASSTDRYNEQFF

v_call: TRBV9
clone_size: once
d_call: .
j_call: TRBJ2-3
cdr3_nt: TGTGCCAGCAGCGGATCGGGGGAGCAGTATTTT
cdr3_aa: CASSGSGEQYF

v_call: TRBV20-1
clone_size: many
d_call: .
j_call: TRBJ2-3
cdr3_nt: TGCAGTGCTAGATCGGGACGGGACAGCACAGATACGCAGTATTTT
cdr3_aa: CSARSGRDSTDTQYF

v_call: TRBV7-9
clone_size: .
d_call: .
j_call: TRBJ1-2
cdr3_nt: TGTGCCAGCAACAAGGACGGCTATGGCTACACCTTC
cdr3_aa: CASNKDGYGYTF

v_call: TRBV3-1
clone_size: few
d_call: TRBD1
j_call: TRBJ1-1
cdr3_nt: TGTGCCAGCAGCCAAGTCGGGACAGGCCGAGAAGCTTTCTTT
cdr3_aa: CASSQVGTGREAFF

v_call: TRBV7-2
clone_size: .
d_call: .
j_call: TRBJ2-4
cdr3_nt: TGTGCCAGCAGCTTCCCCGAGGGGGACTTAGCCAAAAACATTCAGTACTTC
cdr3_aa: CASSFPEGDLAKNIQYF

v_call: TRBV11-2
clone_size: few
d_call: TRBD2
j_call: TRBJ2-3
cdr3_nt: TGTGCCAGCAGCTTAACTCGCGGGGGTTATACGCAGTATTTT
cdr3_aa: CASSLTRGGYTQYF

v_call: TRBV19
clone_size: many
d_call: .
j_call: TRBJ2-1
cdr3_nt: TGTGCCAGTAGGGGTACCGGGGCAGATTACAATGAGCAGTTCTTC
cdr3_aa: CASRGTGADYNEQFF

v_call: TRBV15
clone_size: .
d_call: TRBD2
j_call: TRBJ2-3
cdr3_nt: TGTGCCACTGCGAGACTAGCGGGGGGGTCAAGCACAGATACGCAGTATTTT
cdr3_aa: CATARLAGGSSTDTQYF

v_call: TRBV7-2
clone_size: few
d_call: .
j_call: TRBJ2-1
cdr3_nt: TGTGCCAGCAGCTTAGTGTACATTAGCGGTAATGAGCAGTTCTTC
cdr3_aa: CASSLVYISGNEQFF

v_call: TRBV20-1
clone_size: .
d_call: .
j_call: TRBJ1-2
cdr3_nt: TGCAGTGCTAGGCCCCCGACAGCTCTCTATGGCTACACCTTC
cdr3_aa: CSARPPTALYGYTF

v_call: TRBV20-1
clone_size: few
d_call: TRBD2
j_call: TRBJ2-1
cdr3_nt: TGCAGTGCTAGAGATGAACTAGGACTAGCGGGGTTAAACTACAATGAGCAGTTCTTC
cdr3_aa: CSARDELGLAGLNYNEQFF

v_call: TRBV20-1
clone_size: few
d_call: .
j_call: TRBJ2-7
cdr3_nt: TGCAGTGCTCCCCAAACCTACGAGCAGTACTTC
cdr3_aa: CSAPQTYEQYF

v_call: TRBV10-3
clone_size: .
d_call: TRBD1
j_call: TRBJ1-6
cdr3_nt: TGTGCCACCCGTAATGGGGGACAGGGGAATTCACCCCTCCACTTT
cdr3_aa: CATRNGGQGNSPLHF

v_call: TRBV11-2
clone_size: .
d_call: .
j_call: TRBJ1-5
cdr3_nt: TGTGCCAGCAGCTTAGGGACAAGACCGTTTCAGCCCCAGCATTTT
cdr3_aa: CASSLGTRPFQPQHF

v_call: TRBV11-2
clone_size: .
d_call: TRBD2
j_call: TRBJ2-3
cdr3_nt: TGTGCCAGCAGCCATCAAGGGAGGGCGCAGTATTTT
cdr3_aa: CASSHQGRAQYF

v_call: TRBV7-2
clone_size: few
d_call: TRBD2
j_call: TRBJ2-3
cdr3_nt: TGTGCCAGCAGCCCACGAGCGGGAGGGCCATTGGATACGCAGTATTTT
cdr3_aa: CASSPRAGGPLDTQYF

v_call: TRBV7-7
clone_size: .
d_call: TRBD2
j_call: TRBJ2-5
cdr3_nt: TGTGCCAGCAGCTTAGCTATTAGCGGGAACCAAGAGACCCAGTACTTC
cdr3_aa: CASSLAISGNQETQYF

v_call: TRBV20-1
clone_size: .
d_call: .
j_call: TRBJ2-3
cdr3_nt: TGCAGTGCTAGGACAGGAAACACAGATACGCAGTATTTT
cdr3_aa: CSARTGNTDTQYF

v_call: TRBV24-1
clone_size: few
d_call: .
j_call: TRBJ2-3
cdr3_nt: TGTGCCACCAGTGATAACCAGGGGAAAGGTGAAGATACGCAGTATTTT
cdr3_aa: CATSDNQGKGEDTQYF

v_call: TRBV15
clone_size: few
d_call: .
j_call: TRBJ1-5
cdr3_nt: TGTGCCACCAGCAGAGAGGTGAATCAGCCCCAGCATTTT
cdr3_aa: CATSREVNQPQHF

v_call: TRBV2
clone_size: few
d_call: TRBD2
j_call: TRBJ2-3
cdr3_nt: TGTGCCAGCAAAGCGGGAGGGGCAGATACGCAGTATTTT
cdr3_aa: CASKAGGADTQYF

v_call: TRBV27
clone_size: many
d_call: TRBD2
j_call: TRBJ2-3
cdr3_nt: TGTGCCAGCAGTAGACTAGCGGGGTCACCCCTCACAGATACGCAGTATTTT
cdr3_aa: CASSRLAGSPLTDTQYF

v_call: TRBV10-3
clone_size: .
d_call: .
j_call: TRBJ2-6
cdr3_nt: TGTGCCATCAGTGGGGCCGTGGGAGGCTCTGGGGCCAACGTCCTGACTTTC
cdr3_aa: CAISGAVGGSGANVLTF

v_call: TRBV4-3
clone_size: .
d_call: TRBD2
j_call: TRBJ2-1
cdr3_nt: TGCGCCAGCAGCCATGATAGCGGGGGCGGGTTTCGAGAGCAGTTCTTC
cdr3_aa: CASSHDSGGGFREQFF

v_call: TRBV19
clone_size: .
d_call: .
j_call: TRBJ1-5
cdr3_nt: TGTGCCAGTAGTATTGGGGGGTTGAGTCAGCCCCAGCATTTT
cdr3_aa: CASSIGGLSQPQHF

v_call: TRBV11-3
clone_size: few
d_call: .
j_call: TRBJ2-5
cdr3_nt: TGTGCCAGCAGCTCTCCCGGGACGCAGGAGACCCAGTACTTC
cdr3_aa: CASSSPGTQETQYF

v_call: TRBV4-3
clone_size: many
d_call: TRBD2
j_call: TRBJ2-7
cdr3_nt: TGCGCCAGCAGCCAAGAATGGGGATTGGCTAGCGGGAGCTACGAGCAGTACTTC
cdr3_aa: CASSQEWGLASGSYEQYF

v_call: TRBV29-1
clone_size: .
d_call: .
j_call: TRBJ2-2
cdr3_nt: TGCAGCGTTCCCGGGGGAGGAGCCGGAGCAGGGACCGGGGAGCTGTTTTTT
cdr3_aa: CSVPGGGAGAGTGELFF

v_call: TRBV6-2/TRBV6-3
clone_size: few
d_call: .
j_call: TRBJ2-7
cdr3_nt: TGTGCCAGCAGTTACGGGATGGGGGCGACCTCCTCCTACGAGCAGTACTTC
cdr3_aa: CASSYGMGATSSYEQYF

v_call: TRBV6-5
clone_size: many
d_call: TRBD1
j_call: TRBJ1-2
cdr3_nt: TGTGCCAGCAGTTGGGCAGGGCAGGGGGCCTATGGCTACACCTTC
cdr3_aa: CASSWAGQGAYGYTF

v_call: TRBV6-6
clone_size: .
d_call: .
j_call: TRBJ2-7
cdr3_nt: TGTGCCAGCAGTTACTTGGGGGCCTACGAGCAGTACTTC
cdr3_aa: CASSYLGAYEQYF

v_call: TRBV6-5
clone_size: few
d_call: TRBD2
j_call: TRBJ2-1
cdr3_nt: TGTGCCAGCAGTGTACTAGCGGCCTCCTACAATGAGCAGTTCTTC
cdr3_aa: CASSVLAASYNEQFF

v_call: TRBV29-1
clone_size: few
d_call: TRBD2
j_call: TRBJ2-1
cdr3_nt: TGCAGCGTTGGGACTAGGTCTGGGAATGAGCAGTTCTTC
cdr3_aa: CSVGTRSGNEQFF

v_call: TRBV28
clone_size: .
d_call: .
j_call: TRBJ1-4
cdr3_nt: TGTGCCAGCAGTTTATTAGGATCCGGGGATTATGAAAAACTGTTTTTT
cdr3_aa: CASSLLGSGDYEKLFF